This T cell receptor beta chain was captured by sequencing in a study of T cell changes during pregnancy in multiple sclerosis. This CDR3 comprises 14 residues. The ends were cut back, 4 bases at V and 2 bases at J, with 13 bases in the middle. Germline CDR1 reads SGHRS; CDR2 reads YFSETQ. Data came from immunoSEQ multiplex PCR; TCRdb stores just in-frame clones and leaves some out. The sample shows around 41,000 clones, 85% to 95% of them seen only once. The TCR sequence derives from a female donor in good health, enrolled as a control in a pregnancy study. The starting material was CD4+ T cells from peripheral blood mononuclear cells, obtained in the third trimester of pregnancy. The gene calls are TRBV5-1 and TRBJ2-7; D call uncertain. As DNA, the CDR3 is TGCGCCAGCAGCCAGGAACCGCAAGCCTACGAGCAGTACTTC. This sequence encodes CASSQEPQAYEQYF.